This TCR beta chain was documented in a study of T cells in tumors after PD-1 blockade. Study as a whole: Prior checkpoint blockade, systemic immunosuppressant use, or anti-cancer therapy within 4 weeks excluded patients. Some patients also took daily vismodegib 150 mg during anti-PD-1 treatment. Study-wide results and caveats: Peripheral recruitment is suggested, as some novel exhausted tumor clones were in pre-treatment blood.

TCRdb's table, derived via immunoSEQ multiplex PCR, lists solely in-frame clones and lacks some. This sample has 55,000 to 70,000 clones, with around 77% found just once. CDR3 size: 13 residues. Trimming stripped 6 bases from V and 1 base from J, with 9 bases between. The germline gives CDR1 SNHLY, CDR2 FYNNEI. On this clone: Its antigen is not identified.

Tumor or blood genomic DNA was sequenced, with inputs of roughly 550 ng to 6,500 ng. This sequence joins TRBV2 and TRBJ1-2; a possible D gene is TRBD1 (6 bases). Sequences were derived from PBMCs, sampled before anti-PD-1 treatment. This receptor was identified in a human donor with basal cell carcinoma. CDR3 nucleotides: TGTGCCAGCAGGGACAGAGATAACTATGGCTACACCTTC. It codes for CASRDRDNYGYTF.